The entry below describes one T cell receptor (beta chain). In this sample, this clonotype turned up many times. Its antigen remains undetermined. No per-base quality is available; no much larger clone lies one base away. Cut back by 6 bases and 5 bases, the V and J ends lie 9 bases apart. The CDR3 has 12 amino acids, counting the end cysteine and phenylalanine. The kept DNA is CDR3 alone, 36 bases in frame from the first base. The data originate from a study of naive and memory T cell subsets (dated by TCRdb to between 2016 and 2019). About the investigation overall: The figure summarizing these samples reported about 10 blood donors, 7 tuberculin skin test biopsies and 3 saline control biopsies. Usually PCR2 was run as a SYBR Green qPCR and stopped at a set threshold, although low-input samples could use end-point PCR (roughly 6 cycles) instead. Broad study findings and their caveats: The potential sensitivity of the RNA-based method to TCR transcript changes with T cell activation and differentiation was acknowledged.

Receptor libraries were prepared by 5' RACE. The ligated cDNA was amplified in four rounds of PCR with nested alpha and beta constant region primers together with the SP2 primer. For the blood and skin samples, TCR RNA was reverse transcribed with SuperScript IV using primers for the alpha and beta constant regions. An oligonucleotide carrying the Illumina SP2 primer and a UMI was ligated to the cDNA 3' end using T4 RNA ligase 1. The 12-nucleotide UMI was composed of two random hexamers separated by an eight-base spacer, which was included to prevent hairpin formation. From the second PCR onward, the TCR alpha and beta chain libraries were handled separately, and dual indexing was used for multiplexing. After pooling, the indexed libraries were analyzed by capillary electrophoresis and sequenced on either an Illumina MiSeq or NextSeq. Libraries were spiked with PhiX DNA at about 5-7.5% so that base diversity was increased and cluster recognition was improved. Concerning the study's data processing: Demultiplexor pulled UMIs out of read 2, joined the UMIs with the TCR sequence from read 1, and separated reads according to sample indices. V and J genes and V-J junctions were identified by Decombinator, which gave every TCR a five-part identifier that included V and J deletions. UMIs were used by Collapsinator to correct sequencing errors and PCR amplification heterogeneity, so that a UMI-based abundance was obtained for each TCR. CDR3Translator turned identifiers into nucleotide sequence, translated that sequence into amino acids, and pulled out CDR3 regions based on terminal motifs. Error-corrected alpha and beta TCR counts from blood and skin were compared after normalization to input RNA amount. TCRdb reprocessed the public reads (quality trimming at Q25 with fastp, clone calling with MiXCR) and kept in-frame beta chains. Identical CDR3 proteins give one entry, which carries the most common genes and DNA. The V and J calls and clone size are TCRdb's, not the authors'. This sample comprises roughly 30,000 distinct CDR3 sequences, approximately 15% of them detected only once. The ten largest make up 2.6% of the sample.

Using 3' ligation of a UMI-containing oligonucleotide to TCR cDNA, the study laid out a robust and sensitive protocol to amplify, sequence and analyze TCRs. For whole blood analysis, about 2.4 ml of peripheral blood was drawn from adult healthy volunteers into Tempus tubes, and RNA was extracted according to the manufacturer's instructions. Total RNA was treated with RQ1 DNase, without cell sorting, prior to reverse transcription, with an input of roughly 1 to 1000 ng being targeted. Libraries were prepared from skin biopsies and whole blood so that pipeline robustness could be tested in samples in which T cells form a minority population.

The sequence was collected from a female donor in good health. The V and J segments used are TRBV12-3 or TRBV12-4 and TRBJ2-3; perhaps TRBD2 is the D gene, with 5 bases matching. CDR3 reads: CASSLSGDTQYF. The nucleotide sequence is given as TGTGCCAGCAGCCTAAGCGGAGATACGCAGTATTTT.